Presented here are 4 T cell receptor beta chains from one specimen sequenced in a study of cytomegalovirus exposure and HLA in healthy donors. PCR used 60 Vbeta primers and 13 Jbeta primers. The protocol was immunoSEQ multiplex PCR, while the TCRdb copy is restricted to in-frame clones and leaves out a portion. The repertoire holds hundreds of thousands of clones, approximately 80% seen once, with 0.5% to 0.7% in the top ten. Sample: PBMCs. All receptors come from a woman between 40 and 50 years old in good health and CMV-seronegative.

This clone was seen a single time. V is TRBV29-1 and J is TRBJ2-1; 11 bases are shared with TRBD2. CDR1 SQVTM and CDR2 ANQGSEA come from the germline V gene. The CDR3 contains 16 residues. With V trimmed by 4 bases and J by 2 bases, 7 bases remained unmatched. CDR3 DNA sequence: TGCAGCGTTGTAGCCCAGACTAGCGGGGCCTACAATGAGCAGTTCTTC. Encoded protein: CSVVAQTSGAYNEQFF.

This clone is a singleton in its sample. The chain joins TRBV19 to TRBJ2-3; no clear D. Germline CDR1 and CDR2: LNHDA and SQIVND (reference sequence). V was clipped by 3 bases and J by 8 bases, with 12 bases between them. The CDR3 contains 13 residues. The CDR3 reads CASSIRGVVTQYF. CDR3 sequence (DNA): TGTGCCAGTAGTATCAGAGGTGTTGTTACGCAGTATTTT.

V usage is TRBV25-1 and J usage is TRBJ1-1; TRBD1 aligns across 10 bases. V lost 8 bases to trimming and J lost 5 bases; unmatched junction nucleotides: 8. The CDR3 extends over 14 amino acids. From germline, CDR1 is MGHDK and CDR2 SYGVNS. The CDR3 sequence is CASAGQGPSTEAFF. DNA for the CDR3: TGTGCCAGCGCGGGACAGGGGCCAAGTACTGAAGCTTTCTTT.

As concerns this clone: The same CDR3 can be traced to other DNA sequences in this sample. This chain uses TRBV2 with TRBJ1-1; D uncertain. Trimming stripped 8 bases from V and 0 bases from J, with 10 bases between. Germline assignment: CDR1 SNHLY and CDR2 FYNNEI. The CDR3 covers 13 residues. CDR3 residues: CASSVLLNTEAFF. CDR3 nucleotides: TGTGCCAGCTCCGTCCTCCTGAACACTGAAGCTTTCTTT.